This TCR beta chain appears in the sequencing data of a study of T cells in Graves' hyperthyroidism and ophthalmopathy. Germline CDR1 is LNHDA and CDR2 is SQIVND (reference sequence). Trimming took off 3 bases at V and 5 bases at J, with 13 bases between the two ends. The CDR3 has 14 amino acids. Thyroid ultrasound and orbital computed tomography, with clinical symptoms and serum thyroxine and TRAb, informed diagnoses. Cells are PBMCs isolated from around 9.4 ml of fresh blood. TCR beta CDR3 sequences were amplified from RNA transcripts. The HTBI set primed first-round TCR CDR3 RT-PCR. TCRdb recomputed calls from the multiplex PCR reads with MiXCR, one row per CDR3 protein. The table includes about 590,000 distinct CDR3 sequences, 15% to 19% detected once.

This TCR came from a woman in her twenties or thirties with Graves' hyperthyroidism. This chain uses TRBV19 with TRBJ1-1; no firm D call. The source material was blood. The CDR3 DNA reads as TGTGCCAGTAGTATGGGAGTCGCGGTTACTGAAGCTTTCTTT. It yields the protein CASSMGVAVTEAFF.